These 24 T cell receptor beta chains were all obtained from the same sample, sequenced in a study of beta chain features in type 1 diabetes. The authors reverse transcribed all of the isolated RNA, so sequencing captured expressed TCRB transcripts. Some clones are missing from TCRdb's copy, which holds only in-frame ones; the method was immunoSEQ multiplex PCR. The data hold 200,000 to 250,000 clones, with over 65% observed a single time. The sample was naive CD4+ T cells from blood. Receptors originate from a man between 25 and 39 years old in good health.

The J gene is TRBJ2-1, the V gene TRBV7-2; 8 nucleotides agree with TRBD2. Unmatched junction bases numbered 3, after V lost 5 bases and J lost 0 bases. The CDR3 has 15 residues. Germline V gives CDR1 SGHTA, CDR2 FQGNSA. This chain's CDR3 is CASSTLAASYNEQFF. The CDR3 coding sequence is TGTGCCAGCAGCACACTAGCGGCCTCCTACAATGAGCAGTTCTTC.

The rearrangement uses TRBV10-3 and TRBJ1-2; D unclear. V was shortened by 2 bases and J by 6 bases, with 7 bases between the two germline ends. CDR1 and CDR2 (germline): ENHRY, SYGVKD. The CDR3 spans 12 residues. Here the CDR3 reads CAISEEGNGYTF. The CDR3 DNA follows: TGTGCCATCAGTGAGGAGGGTAATGGCTACACCTTC.

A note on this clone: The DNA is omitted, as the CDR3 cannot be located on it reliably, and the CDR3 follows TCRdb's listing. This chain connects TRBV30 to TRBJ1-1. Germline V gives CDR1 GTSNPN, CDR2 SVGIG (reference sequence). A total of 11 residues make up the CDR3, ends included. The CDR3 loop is CAWSVGSGTFF.

The CDR3 loop reads CASSEPGSNQPQHF. The CDR3 coding sequence is TGTGCCAGCAGTGAACCGGGTAGCAATCAGCCCCAGCATTTT. This rearrangement joins TRBV25-1 to TRBJ1-5; the D is unclear. V lost 2 bases to trimming and J lost 0 bases, with 5 bases between them. The germline CDR1 and CDR2 sequences are MGHDK and SYGVNS. CDR3 size: 14 residues.

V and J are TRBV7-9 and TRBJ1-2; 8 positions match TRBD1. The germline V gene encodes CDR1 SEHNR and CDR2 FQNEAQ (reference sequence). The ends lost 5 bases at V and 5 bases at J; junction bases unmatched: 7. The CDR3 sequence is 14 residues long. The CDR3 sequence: CASSTSTGVYGYTF. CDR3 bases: TGTGCCAGCAGCACCTCGACAGGGGTATATGGCTACACCTTC.

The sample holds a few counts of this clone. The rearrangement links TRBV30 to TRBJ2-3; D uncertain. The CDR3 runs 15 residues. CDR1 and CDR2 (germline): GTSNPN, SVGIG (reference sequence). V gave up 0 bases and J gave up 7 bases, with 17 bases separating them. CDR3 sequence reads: CAWSVGSAMANTQYF. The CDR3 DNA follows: TGTGCCTGGAGTGTTGGGTCAGCCATGGCAAATACGCAGTATTTT. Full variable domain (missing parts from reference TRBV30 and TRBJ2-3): SQTIHQWPATLVQPVGSPLSLECTVEGTSNPNLYWYRQAAGRGLQLLFYSVGIGQISSEVPQNLSASRPQDRQFILSSKKLLLSDSGFYLCAWSVGSAMANTQYFGPGTRLTVL.

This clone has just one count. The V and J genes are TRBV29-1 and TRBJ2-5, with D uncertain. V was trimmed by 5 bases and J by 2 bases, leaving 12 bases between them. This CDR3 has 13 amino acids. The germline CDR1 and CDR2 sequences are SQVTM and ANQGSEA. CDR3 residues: CSVRAGRQETQYF. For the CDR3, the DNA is TGCAGCGTTCGGGCAGGTCGACAAGAGACCCAGTACTTC. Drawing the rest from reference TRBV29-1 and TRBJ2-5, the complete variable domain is SAVISQKPSRDICQRGTSLTIQCQVDSQVTMMFWYRQQPGQSLTLIATANQGSEATYESGFVIDKFPISRPNLTFSTLTVSNMSPEDSSIYLCSVRAGRQETQYFGPGTRLLVL.

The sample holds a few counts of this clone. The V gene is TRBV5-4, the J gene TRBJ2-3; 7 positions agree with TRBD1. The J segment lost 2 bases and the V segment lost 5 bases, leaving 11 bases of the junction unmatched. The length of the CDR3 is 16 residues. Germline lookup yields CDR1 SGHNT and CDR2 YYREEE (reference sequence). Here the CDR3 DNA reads TGTGCCAGCAGTCCCACAGGGGCTCCCGTCACAGATACGCAGTATTTT. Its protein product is CASSPTGAPVTDTQYF.

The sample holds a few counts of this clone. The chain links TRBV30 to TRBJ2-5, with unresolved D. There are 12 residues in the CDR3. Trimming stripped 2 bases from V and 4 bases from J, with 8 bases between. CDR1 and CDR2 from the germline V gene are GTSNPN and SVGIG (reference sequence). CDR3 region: CAWSLHRETQYF. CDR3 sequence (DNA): TGTGCCTGGAGTCTACATCGAGAGACCCAGTACTTC.

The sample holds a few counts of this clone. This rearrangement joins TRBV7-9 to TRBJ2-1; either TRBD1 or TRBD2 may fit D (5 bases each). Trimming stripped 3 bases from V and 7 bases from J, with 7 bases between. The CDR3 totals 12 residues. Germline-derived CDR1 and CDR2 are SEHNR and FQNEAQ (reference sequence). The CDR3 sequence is CASSFWGNEQFF. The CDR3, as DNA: TGTGCCAGCAGCTTCTGGGGGAATGAGCAGTTCTTC.

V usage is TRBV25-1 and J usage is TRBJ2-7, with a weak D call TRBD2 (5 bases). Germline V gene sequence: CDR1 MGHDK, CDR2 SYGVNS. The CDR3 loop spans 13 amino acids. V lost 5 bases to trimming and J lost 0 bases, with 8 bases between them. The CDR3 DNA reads TGTGCCAGCAGTTCCGGAGGCTCCTACGAGCAGTACTTC. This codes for CASSSGGSYEQYF.

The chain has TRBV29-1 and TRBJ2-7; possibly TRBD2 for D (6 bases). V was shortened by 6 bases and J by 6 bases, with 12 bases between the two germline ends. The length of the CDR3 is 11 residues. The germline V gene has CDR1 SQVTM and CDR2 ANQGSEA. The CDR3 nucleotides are TGCAGCGTCTCCCGGGGAGGCGAGCAGTACTTC. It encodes CSVSRGGEQYF.

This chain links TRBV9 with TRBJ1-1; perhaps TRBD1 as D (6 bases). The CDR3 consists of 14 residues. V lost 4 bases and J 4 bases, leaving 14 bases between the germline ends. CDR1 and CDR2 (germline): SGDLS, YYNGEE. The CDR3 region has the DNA TGTGCCAGCAGCTCAGGGGTTTGGGGCACTGAAGCTTTCTTT. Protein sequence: CASSSGVWGTEAFF.

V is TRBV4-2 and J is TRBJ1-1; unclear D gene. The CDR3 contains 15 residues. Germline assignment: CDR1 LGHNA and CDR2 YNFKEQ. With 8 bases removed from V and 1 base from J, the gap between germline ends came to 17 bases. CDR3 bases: TGTGCCAGCGGTCGTGGTGAGAAAGCGAACACTGAAGCTTTCTTT. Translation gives CASGRGEKANTEAFF.

The CDR3: CSVEGRATDTQYF. The CDR3 DNA follows: TGCAGCGTTGAGGGCAGGGCCACAGATACGCAGTATTTT. The chain has TRBV29-1 and TRBJ2-3; a weak D match, TRBD1 (5 bases). The V end was cut by 3 bases, the J end by 2 bases, with 9 bases between. The CDR3 length is 13 residues. From germline, CDR1 is SQVTM and CDR2 ANQGSEA.

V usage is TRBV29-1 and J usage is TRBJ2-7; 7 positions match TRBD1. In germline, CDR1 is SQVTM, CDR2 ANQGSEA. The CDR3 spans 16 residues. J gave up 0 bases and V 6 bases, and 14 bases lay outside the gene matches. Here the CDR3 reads CSVPRDSDPYSYEQYF. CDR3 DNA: TGCAGCGTCCCCCGGGACAGTGACCCTTACTCCTACGAGCAGTACTTC.

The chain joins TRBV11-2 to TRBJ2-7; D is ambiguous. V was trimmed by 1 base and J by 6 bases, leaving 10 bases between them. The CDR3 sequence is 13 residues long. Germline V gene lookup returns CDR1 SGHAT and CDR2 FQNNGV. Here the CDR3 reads CASSLGQFGEQYF. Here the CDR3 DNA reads TGTGCCAGCAGCTTAGGTCAATTCGGCGAGCAGTACTTC.

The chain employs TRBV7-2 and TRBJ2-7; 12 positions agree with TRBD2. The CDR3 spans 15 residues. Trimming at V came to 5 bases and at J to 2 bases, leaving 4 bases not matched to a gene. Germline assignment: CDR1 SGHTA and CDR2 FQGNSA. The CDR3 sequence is CASSRTSGDPYEQYF. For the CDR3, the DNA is TGTGCCAGCAGCCGGACTAGCGGGGACCCCTACGAGCAGTACTTC.

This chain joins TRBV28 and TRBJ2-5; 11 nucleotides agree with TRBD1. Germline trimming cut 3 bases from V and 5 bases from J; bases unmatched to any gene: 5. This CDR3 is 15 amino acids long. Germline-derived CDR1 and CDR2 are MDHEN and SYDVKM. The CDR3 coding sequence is TGTGCCAGCAGTTTGAGTGGACAGGGGGCCGAGACCCAGTACTTC. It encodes CASSLSGQGAETQYF.

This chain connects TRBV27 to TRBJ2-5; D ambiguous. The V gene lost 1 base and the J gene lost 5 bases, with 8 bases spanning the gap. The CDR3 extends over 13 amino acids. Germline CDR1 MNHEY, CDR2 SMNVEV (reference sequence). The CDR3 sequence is CASSLLGKETQYF. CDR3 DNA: TGTGCCAGCAGTTTATTGGGGAAGGAGACCCAGTACTTC.

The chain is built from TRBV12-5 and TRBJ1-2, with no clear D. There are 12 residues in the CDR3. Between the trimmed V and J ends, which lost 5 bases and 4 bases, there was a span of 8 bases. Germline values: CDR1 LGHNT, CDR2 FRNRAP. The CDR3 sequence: CASGPESYGYTF. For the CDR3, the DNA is TGTGCTAGTGGTCCAGAATCCTATGGCTACACCTTC. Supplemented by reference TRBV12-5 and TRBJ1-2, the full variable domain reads DARVTQTPRHKVTEMGQEVTMRCQPILGHNTVFWYRQTMMQGLELLAYFRNRAPLDDSGMPKDRFSAEMPDATLATLKIQPSEPRDSAVYFCASGPESYGYTFGSGTRLTVV.

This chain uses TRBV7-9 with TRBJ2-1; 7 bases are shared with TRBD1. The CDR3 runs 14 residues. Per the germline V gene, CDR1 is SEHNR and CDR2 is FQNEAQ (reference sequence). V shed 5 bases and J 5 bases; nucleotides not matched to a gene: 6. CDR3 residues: CASSPPGQHNEQFF. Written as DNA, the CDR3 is TGTGCCAGCAGCCCTCCGGGACAGCACAATGAGCAGTTCTTC. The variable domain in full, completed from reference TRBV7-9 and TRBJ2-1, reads DTGVSQNPRHKITKRGQNVTFRCDPISEHNRLYWYRQTLGQGPEFLTYFQNEAQLEKSRLLSDRFSAERPKGSFSTLEIQRTEQGDSAMYLCASSPPGQHNEQFFGPGTRLTVL.

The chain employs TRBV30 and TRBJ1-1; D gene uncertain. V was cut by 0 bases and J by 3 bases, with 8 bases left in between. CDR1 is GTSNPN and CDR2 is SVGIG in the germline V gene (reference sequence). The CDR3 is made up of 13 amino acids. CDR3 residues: CAWSVSGYTEAFF. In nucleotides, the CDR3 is TGTGCCTGGAGTGTGTCGGGGTACACTGAAGCTTTCTTT.

CDR3 in DNA: TGTGCCAGCTCACCAACGGCGGGAGGGCCATACGAGCAGTACTTC. Protein: CASSPTAGGPYEQYF. The V and J genes are TRBV18 and TRBJ2-7; TRBD2 matches 9 bases. The CDR3 contains 15 residues. Germline CDR1 is KGHSH and CDR2 is LQKENI. Trimming took 2 bases from V and 4 from J; bases not matched to a gene: 6.